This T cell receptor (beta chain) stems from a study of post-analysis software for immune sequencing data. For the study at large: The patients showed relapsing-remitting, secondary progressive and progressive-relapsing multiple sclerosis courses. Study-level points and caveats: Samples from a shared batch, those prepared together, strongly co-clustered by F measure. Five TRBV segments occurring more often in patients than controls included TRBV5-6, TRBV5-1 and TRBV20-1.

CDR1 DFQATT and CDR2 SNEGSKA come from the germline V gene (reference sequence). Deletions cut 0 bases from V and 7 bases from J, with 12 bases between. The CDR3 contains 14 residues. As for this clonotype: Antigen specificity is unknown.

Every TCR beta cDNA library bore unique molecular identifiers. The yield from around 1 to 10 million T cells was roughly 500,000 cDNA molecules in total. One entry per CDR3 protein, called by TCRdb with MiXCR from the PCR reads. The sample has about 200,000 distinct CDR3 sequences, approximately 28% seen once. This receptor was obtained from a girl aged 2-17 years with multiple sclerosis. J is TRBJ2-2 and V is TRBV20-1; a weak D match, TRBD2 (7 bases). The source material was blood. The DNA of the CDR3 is TGCAGTGCTAGAGATAAGGGGGGGCACGGGGAGCTGTTTTTT. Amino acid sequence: CSARDKGGHGELFF.